These 15 T cell receptor beta chains were all obtained from the same sample, sequenced in a study of CD8 T cells in ankylosing spondylitis. TCRdb recomputed calls from the 5' RACE reads with MiXCR, one row per CDR3 protein. The sample has about 150,000 distinct CDR3 sequences, approximately 7.3% seen once. Sample: blood, either unsorted or a sorted T cell fraction (not recorded which). All receptors come from a female donor with ankylosing spondylitis or in good health (not recorded which).

This clonotype was counted at least ten times. V and J are TRBV7-8 and TRBJ2-3; D uncertain. The CDR3 loop spans 13 amino acids. The germline V and J ends were trimmed by 5 bases and 5 bases, with 11 bases remaining between them. CDR1 is SGHVS, CDR2 FQNEAQ, per germline. DNA for the CDR3: TGTGCCAGCAGCGGACGTACCGGAGATACGCAGTATTTT. Translating it yields CASSGRTGDTQYF.

This clonotype was seen repeatedly, ten times or more. The chain couples TRBV6-5 to TRBJ1-2, with no clear D. Trimming left V 4 bases short and J 3 bases short, with 12 bases between. CDR3 length: 14 amino acids. Germline lookup yields CDR1 MNHEY and CDR2 SVGAGI. CDR3 sequence (DNA): TGTGCCAGCAGTTCCCGAGATTGGGACTATGGCTACACCTTC. It yields the protein CASSSRDWDYGYTF.

This clonotype was picked up many times. This rearrangement joins TRBV12-3 or TRBV12-4 to TRBJ2-1; 11 nucleotides line up with TRBD2. The CDR3 extends over 15 amino acids. Trimming took 7 bases from V and 4 from J; bases not matched to a gene: 6. The CDR3 region has the DNA TGTGCCAGCACCCTAGCGGGGGGAATTTACAATGAGCAGTTCTTC. Its translation is CASTLAGGIYNEQFF.

This clonotype was detected ten times or more. This chain's CDR3 is CASSPSTGPNTEAFF. Written as DNA, the CDR3 is TGTGCCAGCAGCCCCTCGACAGGACCGAACACTGAAGCTTTCTTT. The J gene is TRBJ1-1, the V gene TRBV7-9; a weak D match, TRBD1 (6 bases). V was clipped by 5 bases and J by 1 base, with 14 bases between them. The V gene's germline CDR1 is SEHNR and CDR2 FQNEAQ (reference sequence). This CDR3 contains 15 residues.

The chain has TRBV6-2 or TRBV6-3 and TRBJ1-2, with 10 bases identical to TRBD1. Trimming at V came to 2 bases and at J to 5 bases, leaving 8 bases not matched to a gene. Germline V gene sequence: CDR1 MNHEY, CDR2 SVGEGT. The CDR3 has 16 amino acids. The CDR3 is CASSYDGTGDQYGYTF. CDR3 nucleotides: TGTGCCAGCAGTTACGACGGGACAGGGGATCAGTATGGCTACACCTTC.

This clonotype has ten or more counts. V is TRBV10-3 and J is TRBJ1-1; 7 bases are a match to TRBD1. The CDR3 is 15 amino acids. V was pared by 0 bases and J by 1 base, with 2 bases of the junction left unmatched. Germline CDR1 and CDR2: ENHRY and SYGVKD. The DNA for the CDR3 is TGTGCCATCAGTGAGTCGGGACAGAGGAACACTGAAGCTTTCTTT. This translates into CAISESGQRNTEAFF.

This clonotype has ten or more counts. The chain combines TRBV4-1 with TRBJ2-1; the match to TRBD2 covers 11 bases. This CDR3 has 17 residues. Germline lookup yields CDR1 MGHRA and CDR2 YSYEKL. The trim removed 5 bases at V and 5 bases at J, leaving 11 bases unmatched. For the CDR3, the DNA is TGCGCCAGCAGCGGTTTAGGACTAGCGGGTCTAGACAATGAGCAGTTCTTC. Translated, it gives CASSGLGLAGLDNEQFF.

This clonotype has ten or more counts. V is TRBV20-1 and J is TRBJ1-2; possibly TRBD1 for D (6 bases). Germline assignment: CDR1 DFQATT and CDR2 SNEGSKA (reference sequence). V lost 5 bases to trimming and J lost 2 bases, with 15 bases between them. There are 14 residues in the CDR3. The CDR3 nucleotides are TGCAGTGCTTCCCCCAGGGGTTCAAACTATGGCTACACCTTC. Its translation is CSASPRGSNYGYTF.

This clonotype has at least ten counts. The chain is built from TRBV6-1 and TRBJ1-5; D is perhaps TRBD1 (6 bases). The CDR3 runs to 14 residues. CDR1 MNHNS and CDR2 SASEGT come from the germline V gene. V lost 8 bases and J 1 base, leaving 12 bases between the germline ends. CDR3 sequence (DNA): TGTGCCAGCCCAGGGGATGGAAGCAATCAGCCCCAGCATTTT. It encodes CASPGDGSNQPQHF.

This clonotype was found many times. This chain joins TRBV28 and TRBJ1-2; D call uncertain. CDR3 length: 12 amino acids. V was shortened by 3 bases and J by 6 bases, with 8 bases between the two germline ends. The germline CDR1 and CDR2 sequences are MDHEN and SYDVKM. CDR3 protein: CASSLSGNGYTF. CDR3 bases: TGTGCCAGCAGTTTGTCTGGGAATGGCTACACCTTC.

This clonotype was recorded many times. V is TRBV20-1 and J is TRBJ1-5; D possibly corresponds to TRBD1 (5 bases). Germline V gene data show CDR1 as DFQATT and CDR2 as SNEGSKA (reference sequence). The CDR3 is 13 amino acids. V was trimmed by 0 bases and J by 10 bases, leaving 13 bases between them. The DNA of the CDR3 is TGCAGTGCTAGAGATGGGGGGGGGTCTCCCCAGCATTTT. This encodes CSARDGGGSPQHF.

This clonotype was counted ten times or more. The chain couples TRBV5-1 to TRBJ1-1, with D hard to call. The V gene lost 4 bases and the J gene lost 6 bases, with 10 bases spanning the gap. The length of the CDR3 is 12 residues. Germline CDR1 reads SGHRS; CDR2 reads YFSETQ. The CDR3 coding sequence is TGCGCCAGCAGCCGGAATACAGCTGAAGCTTTCTTT. It specifies CASSRNTAEAFF.

The genes are TRBV7-8 and TRBJ1-2; D ambiguous. The CDR3 is made up of 14 amino acids. V dropped 3 bases and J dropped 4 bases, with 12 bases sitting between them. Germline CDR1 reads SGHVS; CDR2 reads FQNEAQ. CDR3 sequence: CASSFSSATYGYTF. DNA for the CDR3: TGTGCCAGCAGCTTTAGCAGCGCGACCTATGGCTACACCTTC.

This clonotype occurred many times. The CDR3 spells CASSLDTYTGELFF. CDR3 bases: TGCGCCAGCAGCCTGGACACTTACACCGGGGAGCTGTTTTTT. This chain uses TRBV5-1 with TRBJ2-2, with D perhaps matching TRBD1 (5 bases). CDR3 length equals 14 residues. Germline lookup yields CDR1 SGHRS and CDR2 YFSETQ. The V end was cut by 4 bases, the J end by 3 bases, with 10 bases between.

In this sample, this clonotype turned up many times. V gene TRBV12-3 or TRBV12-4 combines with J gene TRBJ2-3; no reliable D call. The CDR3 sequence is 14 residues long. V shed 5 bases and J shed 6 bases, with 15 bases lying between them. This chain's CDR3 is CASSTRQARDTQYF. The CDR3 DNA follows: TGTGCCAGCAGTACCAGGCAGGCGAGGGATACGCAGTATTTT.